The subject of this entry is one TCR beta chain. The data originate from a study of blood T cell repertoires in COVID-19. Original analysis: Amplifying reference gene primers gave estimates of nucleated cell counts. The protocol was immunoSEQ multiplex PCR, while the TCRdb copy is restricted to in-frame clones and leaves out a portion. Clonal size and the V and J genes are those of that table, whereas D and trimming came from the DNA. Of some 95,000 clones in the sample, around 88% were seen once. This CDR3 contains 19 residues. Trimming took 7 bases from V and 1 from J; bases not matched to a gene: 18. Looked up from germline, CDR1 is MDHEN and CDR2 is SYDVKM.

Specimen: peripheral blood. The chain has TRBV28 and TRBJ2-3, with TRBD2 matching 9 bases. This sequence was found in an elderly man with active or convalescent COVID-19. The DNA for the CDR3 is TGTGCCAGCATCTCTCTCTCTCACTGGCTAGCGGGGCGCACAGATACGCAGTATTTT. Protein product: CASISLSHWLAGRTDTQYF.